The entry below gives a single T cell receptor (beta chain) sequence along with its context. Its specificity is not known. This table comes from immunoSEQ multiplex PCR, and its TCRdb copy is limited to in-frame clones, with some not included. The sample lists some 140,000 clones; 85% to 95% were seen once. The CDR3 is 11 residues long. Trimming cost V 8 bases and J 2 bases; bases outside gene matches: 2. Germline CDR1 reads DFQATT; CDR2 reads SNEGSKA (reference sequence). The data derive from a study of T cell responses to AZD1222 COVID-19 vaccine. Whole-study results and caveats: Targets within unmutated variant regions were reportedly found for nearly half of spike-specific TCRs. Spike regions recognized by vaccine-associated CD4 TCRs spanned the protein, led by 160-218 and 743-854.

The sequences come from peripheral blood, collected on day 0 of AZD1222 vaccination. The receptor's source is an adult in good health. J is TRBJ2-5 and V is TRBV20-1, with 7 positions matching TRBD1. The CDR3 DNA follows: TGCAGTTCAGGGGGACAAGAGACCCAGTACTTC. It translates to CSSGGQETQYF.